Shown below are 16 T cell receptor beta chains from a single sample sequenced in a study of T cells in localized non-small cell lung cancer. Some clones are missing from TCRdb's copy, which holds only in-frame ones; the method was immunoSEQ multiplex PCR. The data hold about 78,000 clones, with 84% observed a single time. Here the sequenced sample was peripheral blood, taken before any cancer treatment. The receptors were gathered from a man between 40 and 70 years old with stage I lung adenocarcinoma.

The V call is TRBV25-1, the J call TRBJ2-7, with 8 positions matching TRBD1. Trimming at V came to 3 bases and at J to 3 bases, leaving 7 bases not matched to a gene. The CDR3 covers 15 residues. Germline V CDR1 and CDR2: MGHDK, SYGVNS. CDR3 sequence reads: CASSDSWTGIYEQYF. The CDR3 DNA follows: TGTGCCAGCAGTGATTCCTGGACAGGGATCTACGAGCAGTACTTC.

The chain joins TRBV10-1 to TRBJ1-2, with D maybe TRBD1 (6 bases). Trimming stripped 7 bases from V and 3 bases from J, with 24 bases between. Germline V gives CDR1 WNHNN, CDR2 SYGVQD (reference sequence). This CDR3 is 17 amino acids long. This CDR3 reads CASTKFPPGDPDYGYTF. Here the CDR3 DNA reads TGCGCCAGCACCAAATTCCCCCCAGGGGACCCAGACTATGGCTACACCTTC.

This clone was seen a handful of times. The V and J genes are TRBV30 and TRBJ1-1; possibly TRBD1 for D (6 bases). The V end was cut by 2 bases, the J end by 11 bases, with 12 bases between. The CDR3 is made up of 11 amino acids. CDR1 is GTSNPN and CDR2 is SVGIG in the germline V gene (reference sequence). CDR3 loop: CAWSPGTSAFF. CDR3 DNA: TGTGCCTGGAGTCCCGGGACAAGCGCTTTCTTT. The full variable domain, completed using reference TRBV30 and TRBJ1-1, is SQTIHQWPATLVQPVGSPLSLECTVEGTSNPNLYWYRQAAGRGLQLLFYSVGIGQISSEVPQNLSASRPQDRQFILSSKKLLLSDSGFYLCAWSPGTSAFFGQGTRLTVV.

This chain joins TRBV5-1 and TRBJ1-2; the D is unclear. The CDR3 extends over 13 amino acids. V lost 0 bases to trimming and J lost 6 bases, with 9 bases between them. The germline V gene has CDR1 SGHRS and CDR2 YFSETQ. CDR3 protein: CASSLVEGNGYTF. The CDR3 nucleotides read TGCGCCAGCAGCTTGGTTGAAGGGAATGGCTACACCTTC.

This chain links TRBV2 with TRBJ1-3; 7 positions match TRBD1. From germline, CDR1 is SNHLY and CDR2 FYNNEI. V lost 4 bases, J lost 2 bases, and 5 bases stayed unmatched. The CDR3 is 15 residues long. CDR3 sequence reads: CASSAGTATGNTIYF. In nucleotides, the CDR3 is TGTGCCAGCAGTGCAGGGACAGCGACTGGAAACACCATATATTTT.

The chain joins TRBV30 to TRBJ1-1, with a weak D call TRBD1 (6 bases). The germline gives CDR1 GTSNPN, CDR2 SVGIG (reference sequence). Deletions cut 3 bases from V and 4 bases from J, with 24 bases between. There are 17 residues in the CDR3. CDR3 DNA sequence: TGTGCCTGGAGCGGTCGGGGGGCCCGCCATGGGGGCACTGAAGCTTTCTTT. Translating gives CAWSGRGARHGGTEAFF.

The rearrangement links TRBV7-2 to TRBJ2-3; D is ambiguous. The germline V gene encodes CDR1 SGHTA and CDR2 FQGNSA. Trimming took 4 bases from V and 1 from J, leaving 6 bases between them. The CDR3 loop spans 13 amino acids. CDR3 nucleotides: TGTGCCAGCAGCTGGGGTGGCACAGATACGCAGTATTTT. Its protein product is CASSWGGTDTQYF.

This clone was seen just once. V usage is TRBV6-1 and J usage is TRBJ2-7; D is unclear. The CDR3 runs 12 residues. Germline assignment: CDR1 MNHNS and CDR2 SASEGT. Trimming removed 7 bases at V and 2 bases at J, with 9 bases between. DNA for the CDR3: TGTGCCAGCAAACGCGTGACCTACGAGCAGTACTTC. It is translated as CASKRVTYEQYF.

The rearrangement uses TRBV5-1 and TRBJ2-3; the match to TRBD2 covers 12 bases. Trimming cost V 0 bases and J 4 bases; bases outside gene matches: 6. Germline V gives CDR1 SGHRS, CDR2 YFSETQ. The CDR3 runs 17 residues. The CDR3 here is CASSLAGLAGQADTQYF. CDR3 bases: TGCGCCAGCAGCTTGGCAGGACTAGCGGGACAGGCAGATACGCAGTATTTT.

The chain combines TRBV7-2 with TRBJ2-5; 9 positions agree with TRBD1. Per germline, CDR1 SGHTA and CDR2 FQGNSA. V trimming: 7 bases; J trimming: 5 bases; junction bases outside the gene matches: 8. CDR3 length equals 14 residues. The CDR3 loop reads CASTTGQGGETQYF. The DNA of the CDR3 is TGTGCCAGCACCACGGGACAGGGTGGGGAGACCCAGTACTTC. Supplemented by reference TRBV7-2 and TRBJ2-5, the full variable domain reads GAGVSQSPSNKVTEKGKDVELRCDPISGHTALYWYRQSLGQGLEFLIYFQGNSAPDKSGLPSDRFSAERTGGSVSTLTIQRTQQEDSAVYLCASTTGQGGETQYFGPGTRLLVL.

This chain links TRBV9 with TRBJ1-3; unclear D gene. Looked up from germline, CDR1 is SGDLS and CDR2 is YYNGEE. The ends were cut back, 2 bases at V and 4 bases at J, with 10 bases in the middle. The CDR3 runs to 14 residues. CDR3 loop: CASSVLDSGNTIYF. DNA for the CDR3: TGTGCCAGCAGCGTGCTGGACTCGGGAAACACCATATATTTT.

This clone was seen just once. This chain uses TRBV7-2 with TRBJ2-1; maybe TRBD2 (7 bases). The germline V and J ends were trimmed by 4 bases and 15 bases, with 16 bases remaining between them. The length of the CDR3 is 12 residues. Germline V lookup: CDR1 SGHTA, CDR2 FQGNSA. The CDR3 is CASSSTGGSSFF. CDR3 bases: TGTGCCAGCAGCTCGACAGGCGGGAGCTCGTTCTTC.

The V and J genes are TRBV5-4 and TRBJ2-5, with 7 positions matching TRBD1. From germline, CDR1 is SGHNT and CDR2 YYREEE (reference sequence). The CDR3 runs to 14 residues. Trimming removed 4 bases from V and 2 bases from J; junction bases left unmatched: 5. CDR3 nucleotide sequence: TGTGCCAGCAGCAAGGGGACAGTGCAAGAGACCCAGTACTTC. Its protein is CASSKGTVQETQYF.

The chain employs TRBV29-1 and TRBJ1-2; possibly TRBD1 for D (6 bases). The CDR3 extends over 13 amino acids. CDR1 and CDR2 (germline): SQVTM, ANQGSEA. Here the CDR3 DNA reads TGCGCGGGGGCCGGAAGGCCTAACTATGGCTACACCTTC. Residues: CAGAGRPNYGYTF.

V and J are TRBV5-1 and TRBJ1-1, with 8 bases that match TRBD1. The CDR3 loop spans 20 amino acids. Germline CDR1 reads SGHRS; CDR2 reads YFSETQ. V lost 3 bases, J lost 0 bases, and 19 bases stayed unmatched. As DNA, the CDR3 is TGCGCCAGCAGCTCTACCTTTCGGGGCAGGGGGCGAAGGATGAACACTGAAGCTTTCTTT. This encodes CASSSTFRGRGRRMNTEAFF.

V is TRBV7-9 and J is TRBJ2-7; 11 nucleotides line up with TRBD2. After removal of 2 bases from V and 3 bases from J, the junction contained 6 bases not matched to a gene. Germline CDR1 SEHNR, CDR2 FQNEAQ (reference sequence). The CDR3 extends over 16 amino acids. This chain's CDR3 is CASSLLQTSGNYEQYF. In DNA form, the CDR3 reads TGTGCCAGCAGCTTATTACAGACTAGCGGGAACTACGAGCAGTACTTC.